This TCR beta chain was profiled in a study of shared clonotypes between healthy human individuals. Trimming removed 4 bases at V and 2 bases at J, with 6 bases between. This CDR3 is built from 13 residues. Germline V gene data show CDR1 as SGHVS and CDR2 as FQNEAQ. Sequencing was at deep level. Over several immunoSEQ plates, each subset's genomic DNA was distributed in even portions. The input for sorted-subset replicate PCRs was approximately 190 ng DNA, around 30,000 T cell genomes. Using immunoSEQ multiplex PCR, the repertoire was profiled, and TCRdb retains in-frame clones only, with some absent. Here the sample spans 2 million to 2.5 million clones, 85% to 95% being singletons.

The clonotype was recovered from a man between 18 and 29 years old in good health. Some clones in this sample may be carry-over from other donors' samples. Input material: naive CD4+ T cells from PBMCs. Subset defined: CD45RA+ positively selected. The chain uses TRBV7-8 and TRBJ1-3; no definite D call. The CDR3 here is CASSSDTGNTIYF. The CDR3 DNA reads TGTGCCAGCAGCTCCGACACTGGAAACACCATATATTTT.